This TCR beta chain originates from a study of blood T cell repertoires in COVID-19. Sequencing used immunoSEQ multiplex PCR; TCRdb keeps in-frame clones, though not all of them. The data show 200,000 to 250,000 clones, nearly 90% seen once. This CDR3 is 12 amino acids long. The V gene lost 6 bases and the J gene lost 6 bases, with 11 bases spanning the gap. Germline CDR1 SNHLY, CDR2 FYNNEI. This sequence originates from a man aged 30 to 45 who had been exposed to COVID-19. The sample taken for sequencing was PBMCs or T cells enriched from blood (not recorded which). V usage is TRBV2 and J usage is TRBJ1-1; D remains ambiguous. The CDR3 here is CASRPEAPEAFF. The CDR3 bases are TGTGCCAGCAGACCCGAGGCCCCTGAAGCTTTCTTT.